This TCR beta chain is drawn from a study of T cells in Graves' hyperthyroidism and ophthalmopathy. Study-level information: At initial diagnosis, before any treatment had begun, peripheral blood was obtained.

In this sample, this clonotype turned up many times. Its antigen is unknown. For ophthalmopathy patients, the Clinical Activity Score was at least 3 and the NOSPECS grade at least 4; duration was under 3 months. Study results and limitations: The blood repertoire included most of the expanded thyroid clonotypes above 0.001.

Regions amplified from RNA transcripts were the TCR beta CDR3 regions. During a first-round RT-PCR of the TCR CDR3, the HTBI primer set was used. TCRdb reanalysed the multiplex PCR reads using MiXCR and keeps one entry per CDR3 protein. The data contain around 340,000 distinct CDR3 sequences, 15% to 20% of them singletons. The germline gives CDR1 SNHLY, CDR2 FYNNEI. There are 15 residues in the CDR3. Losses at the gene ends were 6 bases for V and 6 bases for J; bases not matched to a gene: 10. The sample taken for sequencing was blood. J is TRBJ2-2 and V is TRBV2, with 7 bases that match TRBD2. The TCR comes from a woman between 40 and 55 years old with Graves' ophthalmopathy. The chain's CDR3 is CASRTGGRAAGELFF. The CDR3 nucleotides read TGTGCCAGCAGAACGGGCGGGAGAGCGGCCGGGGAGCTGTTTTTT. Full variable domain (outside the CDR3, taken from reference TRBV2 and TRBJ2-2): EPEVTQTPSHQVTQMGQEVILRCVPISNHLYFYWYRQILGQKVEFLVSFYNNEISEKSEIFDDQFSVERPDGSNFTLKIRSTKLEDSAMYFCASRTGGRAAGELFFGEGSRLTVL.